A selection of T cell receptor beta chains follows, all from one sample in a study of blood T cell repertoires in COVID-19. Measured with immunoSEQ multiplex PCR; TCRdb has only the in-frame clones, and not every one. The repertoire has 120,000 or so clones, 70% to 90% of them found once; the top ten carry about 8%. The sequenced material came from peripheral blood. Receptors were obtained from a man aged 70 or older who had recovered from COVID-19. Each CDR3 is given with its conserved first and last residue. The D gene is left open where the match is weak. For some rows the clone size is stated as once, few or many, or as a class when expanded; others skip it.

TRBV2	-	-	TRBJ1-6	CASSESGDNSPLHF	TGTGCCAGCAGTGAGTCAGGCGATAATTCACCCCTCCACTTT
TRBV18	-	-	TRBJ2-1	CASRKEGLRDNEQFF	TGTGCCAGCCGCAAGGAAGGGCTGAGGGACAATGAGCAGTTCTTC
TRBV28	few	-	TRBJ2-7	CASSLTRVATYEQYF	TGTGCCAGCAGTTTAACCCGGGTGGCGACCTACGAGCAGTACTTC
TRBV5-1	few	TRBD1	TRBJ1-6	CASSHSMDRGVNSPLHF	TGCGCCAGCAGCCACAGCATGGACAGGGGGGTTAATTCACCCCTCCACTTT
TRBV27	-	-	TRBJ2-5	CAIPRGETQYF	TGTGCCATTCCCCGGGGGGAGACCCAGTACTTC
TRBV11-2	-	-	TRBJ1-6	CASSSLPSRSYNSPLHF	TGTGCCAGCAGCTCACTCCCCTCGCGCTCCTATAATTCACCCCTCCACTTT
TRBV18	-	TRBD1	TRBJ1-2	CASSPVQGRGYGYTF	TGTGCCAGCTCACCGGTACAGGGGAGAGGCTATGGCTACACCTTC
TRBV11-2	-	-	TRBJ2-1	CASSLGRNEQFF	TGTGCCAGCAGCTTAGGGAGGAATGAGCAGTTCTTC
TRBV28	-	TRBD1	TRBJ2-2	CASSLGQGWDTGELFF	TGTGCCAGCAGCCTTGGACAGGGCTGGGACACCGGGGAGCTGTTTTTT
TRBV5-1	-	TRBD1	TRBJ2-5	CASSPAPGQGARMETQYF	TGCGCCAGCAGCCCGGCACCGGGACAGGGGGCAAGGATGGAGACCCAGTACTTC
TRBV4-1	-	-	TRBJ1-2	CASSTYRDNYGYTF	TGCGCCAGCAGCACGTACAGGGATAACTATGGCTACACCTTC
TRBV9	once	TRBD1	TRBJ1-1	CASSDPQGNGEAFF	TGTGCCAGCAGCGACCCACAGGGGAATGGAGAAGCTTTCTTT
TRBV29-1	-	TRBD2	TRBJ2-1	CSGGGFDEQFF	TGCAGCGGCGGGGGGTTTGATGAGCAGTTCTTC
TRBV5-6	-	TRBD2	TRBJ2-7	CASSLKMSGGAVEQYF	TGTGCCAGCAGCTTGAAAATGAGCGGGGGGGCGGTTGAGCAGTACTTC
TRBV10-2	once	TRBD2	TRBJ2-7	CASDAGGVGEQYF	TGCGCCAGCGACGCGGGAGGGGTGGGAGAGCAGTACTTC
TRBV4-2	-	TRBD2	TRBJ2-3	CASSLEREVPTDTQYF	TGTGCCAGCAGCCTAGAGCGGGAGGTACCCACAGATACGCAGTATTTT
TRBV7-9	-	TRBD1	TRBJ1-2	CASSFGQGHGYTF	TGTGCCAGCAGCTTCGGACAGGGGCACGGCTACACCTTC
TRBV20-1	-	TRBD2	TRBJ2-3	CSASRLAESTDTQYF	TGCAGTGCTAGTCGACTAGCGGAAAGCACAGATACGCAGTATTTT
TRBV28	-	TRBD2	TRBJ2-7	CASSNVAGRGSYEQYF	TGTGCCAGCAGTAACGTGGCAGGGAGGGGCTCCTACGAGCAGTACTTC
TRBV5-4	few	-	TRBJ1-1	CASSRMTGGGTEAFF	TGTGCCAGCAGCCGCATGACAGGTGGTGGTACTGAAGCTTTCTTT
TRBV19	-	TRBD1	TRBJ2-3	CASTRSTGGRTDTQYF	TGTGCCAGTACCAGATCGACAGGGGGTAGAACAGATACGCAGTATTTT
TRBV5-1	-	-	TRBJ1-4	CASSVTGTNEKLFF	TGCGCCAGCAGCGTAACAGGCACTAATGAAAAACTGTTTTTT
TRBV2	-	-	TRBJ1-1	CASTGGGSQNTEAFF	TGTGCCAGCACGGGCGGGGGGAGTCAAAACACTGAAGCTTTCTTT
TRBV18	-	-	TRBJ2-3	CASSPRGVTGADTQYF	TGTGCCAGCTCACCACGGGGGGTTACAGGAGCAGATACGCAGTATTTT
TRBV4-1	once	TRBD1	TRBJ2-7	CASSPRDRDPEQYF	TGCGCCAGCAGCCCACGGGACAGGGATCCCGAGCAGTACTTC
TRBV13	-	TRBD2	TRBJ2-2	CATKRGRNTGELFF	TGTGCCACCAAGCGGGGGAGAAACACCGGGGAGCTGTTTTTT
TRBV5-4	-	TRBD1	TRBJ2-5	CASSSAGTGQETQYF	TGTGCCAGCAGCTCAGCCGGGACAGGTCAAGAGACCCAGTACTTC
TRBV7-9	-	TRBD2	TRBJ2-3	CATTMGGRDTQYF	TGTGCCACCACCATGGGAGGGAGAGATACGCAGTATTTT
TRBV7-9	-	TRBD1	TRBJ1-2	CASKGPFGQGGENYGYTF	TGTGCCAGCAAAGGGCCCTTTGGACAGGGGGGAGAAAACTATGGCTACACCTTC
TRBV5-1	-	-	TRBJ1-6	CASSLGHLSSYNSPLHF	TGCGCCAGCAGCTTGGGACACCTTAGCTCCTATAATTCACCCCTCCACTTT
TRBV2	-	TRBD2	TRBJ2-2	CASKPQRGDTGELFF	TGTGCCAGCAAGCCCCAGCGGGGCGACACCGGGGAGCTGTTTTTT
TRBV6-1	-	TRBD1	TRBJ2-7	CASSAHLDRETREQYF	TGTGCCAGCAGTGCCCACCTGGACAGGGAAACGAGGGAGCAGTACTTC
TRBV3-1/TRBV3-2	-	TRBD1	TRBJ1-1	CASSTSTGADTEAFF	TGTGCCAGCAGCACATCGACAGGGGCTGACACTGAAGCTTTCTTT
TRBV6-5	-	-	TRBJ1-2	CASSSATGSGYTF	TGTGCCAGCAGCTCGGCGACTGGGAGTGGCTACACCTTC
TRBV28	-	-	TRBJ2-2	CASGPWRGRDTGELFF	TGTGCCAGCGGCCCCTGGCGGGGGCGGGACACCGGGGAGCTGTTTTTT
TRBV28	-	TRBD2	TRBJ2-7	CASSSHGTTYEQYF	TGTGCCAGCAGTTCCCACGGGACTACCTACGAGCAGTACTTC
TRBV5-1	-	TRBD1	TRBJ2-5	CASSLSDRGETQYF	TGCGCCAGCAGCCTTTCTGACAGGGGCGAGACCCAGTACTTC
TRBV4-1	-	TRBD2	TRBJ2-7	CASSPYPGLAGAALLREQYF	TGCGCCAGCAGCCCCTACCCCGGACTAGCGGGAGCCGCCCTACTAAGAGAGCAGTACTTC
TRBV7-9	once	-	TRBJ1-1	CASSPRTLRGTEAFF	TGTGCCAGCAGCCCGCGGACTCTCCGGGGCACTGAAGCTTTCTTT
TRBV7-9	-	TRBD1	TRBJ2-5	CASTQWYRGQETQYF	TGTGCCAGCACCCAATGGTACAGGGGACAAGAGACCCAGTACTTC
TRBV5-1	-	-	TRBJ2-1	CASSPLQGRSSYNEQFF	TGCGCCAGCAGCCCATTACAGGGTAGGAGCTCCTACAATGAGCAGTTCTTC
TRBV28	-	TRBD2	TRBJ2-7	CASTPAVAGVSYEQYF	TGTGCCAGCACCCCAGCCGTAGCGGGGGTCTCCTACGAGCAGTACTTC
TRBV4-2	-	TRBD2	TRBJ2-3	CASSLEGLAGLFGDTQYF	TGTGCCAGCAGCCTAGAGGGACTAGCGGGCTTATTCGGCGATACGCAGTATTTT
TRBV5-1	-	-	TRBJ1-1	CASRLQPNTEAFF	TGCGCCAGCAGGTTACAACCTAACACTGAAGCTTTCTTT
TRBV5-1	-	-	TRBJ2-2	CASSLVLAGELFF	TGCGCCAGCAGCTTGGTACTAGCCGGGGAGCTGTTTTTT
TRBV12-3/TRBV12-4	-	TRBD1	TRBJ1-1	CASSRDRHTEAFF	TGTGCCAGCAGCCGGGACAGACACACTGAAGCTTTCTTT
TRBV29-1	-	TRBD1	TRBJ2-1	CSVAGQGLAEQFF	TGCAGCGTTGCGGGACAGGGGCTCGCGGAGCAGTTCTTC
TRBV5-1	-	-	TRBJ2-1	CASSLARQAVINEQFF	TGCGCCAGCAGCTTGGCGAGACAGGCGGTGATTAATGAGCAGTTCTTC
TRBV18	few	-	TRBJ1-5	CASSRTREQPQHF	TGTGCCAGCTCAAGGACGAGGGAGCAGCCCCAGCATTTT
TRBV27	-	-	TRBJ1-6	CASSSTPGTLDSPLHF	TGTGCCAGCAGTTCCACCCCGGGAACACTGGATTCACCCCTCCACTTT
TRBV9	-	-	TRBJ2-5	CASSVVPSGTAGTQYF	TGTGCCAGCAGCGTAGTCCCCAGCGGAACCGCCGGGACCCAGTACTTC
TRBV7-3	-	TRBD1	TRBJ2-1	CASSSGTGGENEQFF	TGTGCCAGCAGCTCTGGGACAGGGGGCGAGAATGAGCAGTTCTTC
TRBV11-3	-	-	TRBJ2-5	CASSLGRAETQYF	TGTGCCAGCAGCTTAGGCCGCGCTGAGACCCAGTACTTC